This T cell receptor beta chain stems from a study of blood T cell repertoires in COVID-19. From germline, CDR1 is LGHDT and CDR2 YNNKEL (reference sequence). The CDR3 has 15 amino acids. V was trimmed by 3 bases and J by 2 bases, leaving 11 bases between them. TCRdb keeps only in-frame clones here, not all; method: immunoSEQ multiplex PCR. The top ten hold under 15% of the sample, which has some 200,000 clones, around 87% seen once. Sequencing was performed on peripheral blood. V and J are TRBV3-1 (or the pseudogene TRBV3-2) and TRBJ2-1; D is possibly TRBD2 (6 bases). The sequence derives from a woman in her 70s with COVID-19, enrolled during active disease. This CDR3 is CASSHTSRPYNEQFF. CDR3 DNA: TGTGCCAGCAGCCACACTAGCAGACCCTACAATGAGCAGTTCTTC.